The clone carrying this TCR beta chain was counted many times. Antigen specificity is unknown. V was clipped by 1 base and J by 3 bases, with 12 bases between them. CDR1 is MGHRA and CDR2 is YSYEKL in the germline V gene. The CDR3 has 15 residues. Those donating, healthy Caucasian individuals from Russia, were aged 6 to 90. A second PCR, run for roughly 7 to 11 cycles, used a sample-barcoded 5' primer plus a J-beta primer mix. TCRdb passed the 5' RACE reads through MiXCR, listing each CDR3 protein once. The data hold about 930,000 distinct CDR3 sequences, with 29% observed a single time. The sample comes from a study of blood T cells in healthy people across ages. General study findings and limits: Roughly linear declines in TCR beta diversity per million T cells occurred with age. The unknown donor CMV status may have confounded expanded clonotype changes.

This sample was shared with a second study, whose subject was T cells of mothers and their children. From that paper: Versus unrelated pairs, overlap was slightly higher in related mother-child pairs, without reaching significance.

The rearrangement uses TRBV4-1 and TRBJ1-2; D is perhaps TRBD1 (5 bases). Material for sequencing was blood. This receptor was obtained from a middle-aged woman in good health. CDR3 loop: CASSQGRGTDYGYTF. The CDR3, as DNA: TGCGCCAGCAGCCAAGGACGGGGCACAGACTATGGCTACACCTTC.